The T cell receptor beta chain under discussion was sequenced for a study of OX40 agonist ivuxolimab in advanced cancers. Study in general: Earlier treatment with anti-PD-1, anti-PD-L1 or anti-CTLA-4 was permitted, and roughly 40% had received some. Three patients, one with hepatocellular carcinoma and two with cutaneous melanoma, responded partially.

A note on this clone: Its specificity is not known.

Study results and caveats: CD4+ T cells averaged fewer expanded clones than CD8+ T cells. Both blood CD4+ and CD8+ T cells showed clonal growth by week 6 at 0.1 to 3.0 mg/kg.

Germline values: CDR1 MNHNS, CDR2 SASEGT. This CDR3 region has 14 residues. Trimming cost V 7 bases and J 4 bases; bases outside gene matches: 6. Produced via immunoSEQ multiplex PCR; TCRdb's table is partial and in-frame only. Here the sample spans about 79,000 clones, approximately 85% being singletons. The chain joins TRBV6-1 to TRBJ2-3; TRBD1 agrees at 9 bases. The sequence was obtained from an adult with an advanced solid tumor such as melanoma, head and neck, liver or kidney cancer. Sequences were derived from CD4+ or CD8+ T cells sorted from blood, sampled in a trial of the OX40 agonist ivuxolimab. The DNA of the CDR3 is TGTGCCAGCACTACAGGGGGCGCCTCAGATACGCAGTATTTT. Residues: CASTTGGASDTQYF.